These T cell receptor beta chains were read from a single sample in a study of blood T cell repertoires in COVID-19. Sequenced by immunoSEQ multiplex PCR; TCRdb stores in-frame clones only, minus some. Among fewer than 200,000 clones listed, 65% to 90% were seen once. Sequences were obtained from PBMCs or T cells enriched from blood (not recorded which). The receptors come from a man aged 45-65 years who had recovered from COVID-19. Each CDR3 is given with its conserved first and last residue. A D gene is named only where the DNA matches it firmly. Size tells how often a clone was seen (once, few, many) or the class of an expanded clone, and some rows leave it out.

D gene,clone size,V gene,J gene,CDR3 DNA,CDR3 protein
.,.,TRBV6-1,TRBJ2-3,TGTGCCAGCAGTGACACTAGCACAGATACGCAGTATTTT,CASSDTSTDTQYF
.,few,TRBV28,TRBJ1-3,TGTGCCAGCAGTTTAGTTGGACTGCTGAGCTCTGGAAACACCATATATTTT,CASSLVGLLSSGNTIYF
.,.,TRBV5-4,TRBJ2-7,TGTGCCAGCAGCTTTGAAGGGGTCACCTACGAGCAGTACTTC,CASSFEGVTYEQYF
TRBD1,.,TRBV18,TRBJ2-7,TGTGCCAGCTCGCCTGACAGGGGGTTCGACGAGCAGTACTTC,CASSPDRGFDEQYF
TRBD2,.,TRBV6-5,TRBJ2-3,TGTGCCACCACTACTAGCGGGGGGAACACAGATACGCAGTATTTT,CATTTSGGNTDTQYF
.,.,TRBV7-2,TRBJ2-2,TGTGCCAGCAGCTTATGGGGTCGGGGATTCACCGGGGAGCTGTTTTTT,CASSLWGRGFTGELFF
TRBD1,.,TRBV11-3,TRBJ2-6,TGTGCCAGCAGCCAAAGGACAGGTGCGGCCTCTGGGGCCAACGTCCTGACTTTC,CASSQRTGAASGANVLTF
.,.,TRBV6-4,TRBJ1-6,TGTGCCAGCAGTGACTCGAGTTCCTATAATTCACCCCTCCACTTT,CASSDSSSYNSPLHF
.,.,TRBV5-1,TRBJ1-2,TGCGCCAGCAGCTTGACAGGAGTCTATGGCTACACCTTC,CASSLTGVYGYTF
.,.,TRBV4-1,TRBJ1-6,TGCGCCAGCAGCCGGTCATCGGCGGTTAATTCACCCCTCCACTTT,CASSRSSAVNSPLHF
TRBD1,.,TRBV19,TRBJ2-7,TGTGCCAGCGCCACCGGACAGGACTTCTCCTACGAGCAGTACTTC,CASATGQDFSYEQYF
.,.,TRBV27,TRBJ1-2,TGTGCCAGCGGAGATTTCAGTGGGACTGGCTATGGCTACACCTTC,CASGDFSGTGYGYTF
.,.,TRBV27,TRBJ2-7,.,CASSSSRTGSVEQYF
TRBD1,many,TRBV6-6,TRBJ2-7,TGTGCCAGCAGTACCACCGGGACAGGGATCTACGAGCAGTACTTC,CASSTTGTGIYEQYF
TRBD2,.,TRBV14,TRBJ2-3,TGTGCCAGCAGCCAATATCCCCCGGGACTAGTGACAGATACGCAGTATTTT,CASSQYPPGLVTDTQYF
TRBD1,.,TRBV4-2,TRBJ1-5,TGTGCCAGCAGCCAAGGATGGGGCGGACAGGGTTCCTATAGCAATCAGCCCCAGCATTTT,CASSQGWGGQGSYSNQPQHF
.,.,TRBV28,TRBJ1-1,TGTGCCAGCAGGTGGTCAGGGCCTGAAGCTTTCTTT,CASRWSGPEAFF
TRBD2,.,TRBV6-4,TRBJ2-1,TGTGCCAGCAGTAAGGACGGGGGGGCCGGCAATGAGCAGTTCTTC,CASSKDGGAGNEQFF
TRBD1,.,TRBV5-1,TRBJ1-2,TGCGCCAGCTATGGACAGGGAACTAACTATGGCTACACCTTC,CASYGQGTNYGYTF
.,.,TRBV6-5,TRBJ2-7,TGTGCCAGCAGTTACTCGGCAGGGGCCTACGAGCAGTACTTC,CASSYSAGAYEQYF
TRBD1,.,TRBV29-1,TRBJ2-5,TGCAGCGTTGAGACAGGGGGGCAAGAGACCCAGTACTTC,CSVETGGQETQYF
.,.,TRBV3-1/TRBV3-2,TRBJ1-1,TGTGCCAGCAGCCGTCGGAGTACTGAAGCTTTCTTT,CASSRRSTEAFF
TRBD1,.,TRBV19,TRBJ1-1,TGTGCCAGTAGCCCTATCTCGACAGGGCGGGCTTTCTTT,CASSPISTGRAFF
.,.,TRBV9,TRBJ1-1,TGTGCCAGCAGCGTAGCCCAAGCCACTGAAGCTTTCTTT,CASSVAQATEAFF
.,.,TRBV11-3,TRBJ1-6,TGTGCCAGCAGCTTGCAGGGAAGTAATTCACCCCTCCACTTT,CASSLQGSNSPLHF
.,.,TRBV5-1,TRBJ2-7,TGCGCCAGCAGCTTGGGGCTGGGCGCCTACGAGCAGTACTTC,CASSLGLGAYEQYF
.,.,TRBV28,TRBJ2-7,TGTGCCAGCATTAATCCAGGGGCGAGCATATACGAGCAGTACTTC,CASINPGASIYEQYF
.,few,TRBV2,TRBJ1-5,TGTGCCAGCAGTGAGCCTCGATCTTCCGGGTTTCAGCCCCAGCATTTT,CASSEPRSSGFQPQHF
.,.,TRBV11-3,TRBJ1-1,TGTGCCAGCAGCCCAGCAAACACAGGGATGAACACTGAAGCTTTCTTT,CASSPANTGMNTEAFF
TRBD1,.,TRBV6-5,TRBJ2-2,TGTGCCAGCAGTTTGTCAGGGGGCTCCGGGGAGCTGTTTTTT,CASSLSGGSGELFF
TRBD1,.,TRBV5-1,TRBJ1-3,TGCGCCAGCAGCTTAGACGGACAGGCAGGAAACACCATATATTTT,CASSLDGQAGNTIYF
TRBD1,.,TRBV29-1,TRBJ2-1,TGCAGCGTTGTGGGGACAGGGGGCCACAATGAGCAGTTCTTC,CSVVGTGGHNEQFF
.,.,TRBV24-1,TRBJ2-5,TGTGCCACCAGTGATGGACAGCAAGAGACCCAGTACTTC,CATSDGQQETQYF
TRBD1,.,TRBV7-2,TRBJ2-5,TGTGCCAGCAGCTTCCGGACAGGCCAAGAGACCCAGTACTTC,CASSFRTGQETQYF
.,.,TRBV5-1,TRBJ2-1,TGCGCCAGCAGCCTCCCAACGAGCCAGGCTACGAATGAGCAGTTCTTC,CASSLPTSQATNEQFF
.,.,TRBV4-1,TRBJ2-1,TGCGCCAGCAGCCAACCTTACAATGAGCAGTTCTTC,CASSQPYNEQFF
TRBD1,few,TRBV6-1,TRBJ1-4,TGTGCCAGCAGTGAGACAGGGGGTCGCGAAAAACTGTTTTTT,CASSETGGREKLFF
.,.,TRBV5-1,TRBJ1-3,TGCGCCAGCAGCTTGGGGGTCCTCGGGGCTGGAAACACCATATATTTT,CASSLGVLGAGNTIYF
.,.,TRBV5-1,TRBJ1-1,TGCGCCAGCAGCGACGGAAGCGGGGGGGACACTGAAGCTTTCTTT,CASSDGSGGDTEAFF
TRBD1,once,TRBV19,TRBJ1-2,TGTGCCAGTAGTAGCACAGGGGGTGTGGGTGGCTACACCTTC,CASSSTGGVGGYTF
TRBD1,.,TRBV19,TRBJ2-2,TGTGCCAGTAGTATTCGCGGCAGGGGGATAACCGGGGAGCTGTTTTTT,CASSIRGRGITGELFF
.,.,TRBV7-9,TRBJ2-1,TGTGCCAGCAGCCTAAAATTAAACCGGGACTCAAGCTTCCACAATGAGCAGTTCTTC,CASSLKLNRDSSFHNEQFF
.,.,TRBV5-8,TRBJ2-1,TGTGCCAGCAGCTTGCTTGGGGCAGCCGATTACAATGAGCAGTTCTTC,CASSLLGAADYNEQFF
.,.,TRBV28,TRBJ2-7,TGTGCCAGCCGGGGCGGGGCAGCCTACGAGCAGTACTTC,CASRGGAAYEQYF
.,.,TRBV5-6,TRBJ2-6,TGTGCCAGCAGTCGTGTGGCCAACGTCCTGACTTTC,CASSRVANVLTF
.,.,TRBV5-6,TRBJ2-5,TGTGCCAGCAGCACCGGACAGAGTCCCCCAGAGACCCAGTACTTC,CASSTGQSPPETQYF
.,.,TRBV5-5,TRBJ2-7,TGTGCCAGCAGCAAGGGGGGGGGTGAGCAGTACTTC,CASSKGGGEQYF
TRBD1,.,TRBV6-6,TRBJ1-1,TGTGCCAGCAGTATTCCGGGACAGGGAAACACTGAAGCTTTCTTT,CASSIPGQGNTEAFF
.,.,TRBV29-1,TRBJ1-6,TGCAGCCCAAGAGGGGCTCACAGAGGGGAGGACTCCTATAATTCACCCCTCCACTTT,CSPRGAHRGEDSYNSPLHF
TRBD1,.,TRBV19,TRBJ1-6,TGTGCCAGTAGGGTCTGGACAGGGGATTCACCCCTCCACTTT,CASRVWTGDSPLHF
.,.,TRBV9,TRBJ2-2,TGTGCCAGCACCGGAGGGAGGAACACCGGGGAGCTGTTTTTT,CASTGGRNTGELFF
TRBD2,.,TRBV6-5,TRBJ2-2,TGTGCCGTGGGGGGGTTGGCTACCCGTACCGGGGAGCTGTTTTTT,CAVGGLATRTGELFF
.,.,TRBV7-6,TRBJ2-6,TGTGCCAGCAGCTTCGGGGTCTCTGGGGCCAACGTCCTGACTTTC,CASSFGVSGANVLTF